This TCR beta chain stems from a study of cytomegalovirus exposure and HLA in healthy donors. The PCR ran on 60 Vbeta and 13 Jbeta primers. Measured with immunoSEQ multiplex PCR; TCRdb has only the in-frame clones, and not every one. The sample lists under 300,000 clones; 70% to 90% were seen once. With 3 bases removed from V and 4 bases from J, the gap between germline ends came to 12 bases. This CDR3 has 14 amino acids. Germline CDR1 and CDR2: KGHSH and LQKENI. The study, taken as a whole, reports: The authors listed approximately 160 TCR beta chains as cytomegalovirus-associated.

Turning to this clone: What it recognizes is unknown.

This TCR was recovered from a woman aged 60-75 years in good health and CMV-seropositive. Material: PBMCs. The V gene is TRBV18, the J gene TRBJ1-2; D ambiguous. The CDR3 here is CASSPLTGSYGYTF. DNA for the CDR3: TGTGCCAGCTCACCGCTAACGGGGTCCTATGGCTACACCTTC.